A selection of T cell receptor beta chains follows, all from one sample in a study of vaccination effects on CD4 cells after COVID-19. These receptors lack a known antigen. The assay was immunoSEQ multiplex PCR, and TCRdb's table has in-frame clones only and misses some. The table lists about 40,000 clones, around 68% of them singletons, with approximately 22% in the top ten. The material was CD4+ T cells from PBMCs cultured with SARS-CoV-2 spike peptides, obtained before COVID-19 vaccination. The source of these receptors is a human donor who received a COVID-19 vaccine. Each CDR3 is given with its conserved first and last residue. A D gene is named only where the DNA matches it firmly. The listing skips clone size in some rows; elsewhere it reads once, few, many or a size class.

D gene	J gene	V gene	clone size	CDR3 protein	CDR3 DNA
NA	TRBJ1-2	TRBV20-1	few	CSASRSGEAIGYTF	TGCAGTGCTAGTAGGTCCGGGGAAGCGATCGGCTACACCTTC
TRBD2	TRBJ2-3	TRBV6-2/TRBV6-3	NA	CASSYLAGDTDTQYF	TGTGCCAGCAGCTACTTGGCGGGGGACACAGATACGCAGTATTTT
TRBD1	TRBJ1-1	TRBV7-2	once	CASSLWEGAGNTEAFF	TGTGCCAGCAGCTTATGGGAGGGGGCTGGGAACACTGAAGCTTTCTTT
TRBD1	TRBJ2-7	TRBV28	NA	CAGSDRAGEQYF	TGTGCCGGATCGGACAGGGCGGGGGAGCAGTACTTC
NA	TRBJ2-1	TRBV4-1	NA	CASSQGLGVYNEQFF	TGCGCCAGCAGCCAAGGGCTAGGCGTCTACAATGAGCAGTTCTTC
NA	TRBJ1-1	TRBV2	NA	CASTTGRTEAFF	TGTGCCAGCACCACAGGGAGAACTGAAGCTTTCTTT
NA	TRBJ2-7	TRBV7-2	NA	CASSFKGIDEQYF	TGTGCCAGCAGCTTCAAGGGGATCGACGAGCAGTACTTC
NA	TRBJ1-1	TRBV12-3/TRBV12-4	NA	CASRPGGGQKAFF	TGTGCCAGCAGACCCGGGGGGGGCCAAAAGGCTTTCTTT
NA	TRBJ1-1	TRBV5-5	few	CASSPDRTAFF	TGTGCCAGCAGCCCCGACAGAACGGCTTTCTTT
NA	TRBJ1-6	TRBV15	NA	CATQSGGSPLHF	TGTGCCACGCAGTCCGGGGGCTCACCCCTCCACTTT
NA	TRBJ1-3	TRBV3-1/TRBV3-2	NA	CASSQEEQGEVRGSGNTIYF	TGTGCCAGCAGCCAAGAAGAACAGGGAGAGGTCAGAGGTTCTGGAAACACCATATATTTT
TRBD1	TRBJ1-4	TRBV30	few	CAWSQGAGGEKLFF	TGTGCCTGGAGCCAGGGGGCTGGCGGTGAAAAACTGTTTTTT
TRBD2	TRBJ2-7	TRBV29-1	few	CSAAGTSGRASYEQYF	TGCAGCGCCGCCGGGACTAGCGGGAGGGCCTCCTACGAGCAGTACTTC
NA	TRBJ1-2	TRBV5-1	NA	CASSSGSGGPDYGYTF	TGCGCCAGCAGCTCGGGATCGGGCGGGCCGGACTATGGCTACACCTTC
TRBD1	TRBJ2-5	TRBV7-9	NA	CASSPGQGWKTQYF	TGTGCCAGCAGCCCGGGACAGGGGTGGAAGACCCAGTACTTC
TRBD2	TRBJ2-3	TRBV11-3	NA	CASSPGTSPDTQYF	TGTGCCAGCAGCCCCGGGACTAGTCCAGATACGCAGTATTTT
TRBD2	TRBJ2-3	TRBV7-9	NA	CASSAGTTFSDTQYF	TGTGCCAGCAGCGCCGGGACTACCTTTTCAGATACGCAGTATTTT
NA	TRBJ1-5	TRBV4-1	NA	CASSQAVTGRGGSNQPQHF	TGCGCCAGCAGCCAAGCTGTTACGGGCCGGGGGGGTTCCAATCAGCCCCAGCATTTT
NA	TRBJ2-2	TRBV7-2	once	CASSLVRRVTGELFF	TGTGCCAGCAGCTTAGTGCGCAGGGTAACCGGGGAGCTGTTTTTT
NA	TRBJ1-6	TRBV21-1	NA	CASPRTGKTNNNSPLHF	TGTGCCAGCCCTCGGACAGGGAAAACGAACAATAATTCACCCCTCCACTTT
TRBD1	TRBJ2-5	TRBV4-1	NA	CASSPADRVLQPKETQYF	TGCGCCAGCAGCCCTGCCGACAGGGTCCTCCAGCCTAAAGAGACCCAGTACTTC
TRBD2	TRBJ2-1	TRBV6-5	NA	CASKAGVSYNEQFF	TGTGCCAGCAAAGCGGGAGTGTCCTACAATGAGCAGTTCTTC
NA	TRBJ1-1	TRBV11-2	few	CASSRDRRTEAFF	TGTGCCAGCAGCCGAGACAGGAGGACTGAAGCTTTCTTT
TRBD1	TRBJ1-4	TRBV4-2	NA	CASSQVGTVDATNEKLFF	TGTGCCAGCAGCCAAGTAGGGACAGTCGATGCAACTAATGAAAAACTGTTTTTT
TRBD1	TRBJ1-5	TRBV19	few	CASTQMVQGNQPQHF	TGTGCCAGTACCCAAATGGTACAGGGGAATCAGCCCCAGCATTTT
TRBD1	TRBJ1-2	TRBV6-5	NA	CASSYSGTGVYGYTF	TGTGCCAGCAGTTACTCTGGGACAGGGGTCTATGGCTACACCTTC
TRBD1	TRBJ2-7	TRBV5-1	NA	CASSYGTGLSYEQYF	TGCGCCAGCAGCTATGGGACAGGGCTCTCCTACGAGCAGTACTTC
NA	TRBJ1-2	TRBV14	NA	CASSQDITSYGYTF	TGTGCCAGCAGCCAAGATATAACATCTTATGGCTACACCTTC
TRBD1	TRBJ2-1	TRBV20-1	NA	CSAVRGPFF	TGCAGTGCTGTCAGGGGGCCGTTCTTC
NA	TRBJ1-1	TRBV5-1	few	CASSWGAPGGDTEAFF	TGCGCCAGCAGCTGGGGGGCCCCTGGGGGTGACACTGAAGCTTTCTTT
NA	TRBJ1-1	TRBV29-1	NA	CSVDRWGEGEAFF	TGCAGCGTTGACAGGTGGGGAGAGGGTGAAGCTTTCTTT
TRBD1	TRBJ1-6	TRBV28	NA	CASSLAGRGNSPLHF	TGTGCCAGCAGTTTGGCGGGCAGGGGGAATTCACCCCTCCACTTT
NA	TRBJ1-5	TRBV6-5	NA	CASTKGEVGNQPQHF	TGTGCCAGCACCAAAGGGGAGGTGGGCAATCAGCCCCAGCATTTT
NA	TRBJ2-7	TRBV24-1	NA	CATSDFRNAHEQYF	TGTGCCACCAGTGATTTTCGTAACGCCCACGAGCAGTACTTC
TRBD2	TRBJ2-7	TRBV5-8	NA	CASSLLAGASYEQYF	TGTGCCAGCAGCCTACTAGCGGGAGCCTCCTACGAGCAGTACTTC
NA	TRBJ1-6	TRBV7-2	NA	CASSLAPNNSPLHF	TGTGCCAGCAGCTTAGCTCCGAATAATTCACCCCTCCACTTT
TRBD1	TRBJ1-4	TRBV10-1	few	CASTDRGGSPTNEKLFF	TGCGCCAGCACCGACAGGGGGGGATCTCCAACTAATGAAAAACTGTTTTTT
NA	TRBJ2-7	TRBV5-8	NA	CASSPRSARNEQYF	TGTGCCAGCAGCCCGAGGAGTGCAAGGAACGAGCAGTACTTC
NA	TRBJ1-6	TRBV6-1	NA	CASSADSRSSYNSPLHF	TGTGCCAGCAGTGCTGACAGCCGTAGCTCCTATAATTCACCCCTCCACTTT
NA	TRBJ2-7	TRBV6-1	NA	CASSDYMRVLSYEQYF	TGTGCCAGCAGTGATTATATGCGGGTTCTCTCCTACGAGCAGTACTTC
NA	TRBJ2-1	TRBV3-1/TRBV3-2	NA	CASSQVAGTPYNEQFF	TGTGCCAGCAGCCAAGTTGCAGGGACTCCCTACAATGAGCAGTTCTTC
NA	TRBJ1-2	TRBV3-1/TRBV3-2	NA	CASSQGGGSTGSGYTF	TGTGCCAGCAGCCAAGGGGGAGGGAGTACGGGAAGCGGCTACACCTTC
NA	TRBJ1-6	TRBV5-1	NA	CASSSLSQSDNSPLHF	TGCGCCAGCAGCTCCCTCAGCCAATCTGATAATTCACCCCTCCACTTT
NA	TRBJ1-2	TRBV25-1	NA	CASSEAYGYTF	TGTGCCAGCAGTGAGGCTTATGGCTACACCTTC
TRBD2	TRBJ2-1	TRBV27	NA	CASSARGNGNEQFF	TGTGCCAGCAGTGCGCGGGGGAACGGGAATGAGCAGTTCTTC
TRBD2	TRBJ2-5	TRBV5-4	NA	CASSLGLAQETQYF	TGTGCCAGCAGCTTGGGACTAGCACAAGAGACCCAGTACTTC
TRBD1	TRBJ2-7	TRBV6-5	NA	CASRRDRYHYEQYF	TGTGCCAGCAGAAGGGACAGATACCACTACGAGCAGTACTTC